What follows are 28 T cell receptor beta chains derived from one specimen sequenced in a study of T cell repertoires in cytomegalovirus infection. MiXCR was run by TCRdb on the reads, yielding one entry per CDR3 protein. This table holds approximately 500,000 distinct CDR3 sequences, less than 30% found once. Sequenced: PBMCs. These TCRs come from a human donor in good health (CMV status not recorded). Some clones in this sample may be carry-over from other donors' samples.

This clonotype came up a few times. This chain joins TRBV11-2 and TRBJ2-5; the match to TRBD2 covers 8 bases. Losses at the gene ends were 2 bases for V and 4 bases for J; bases not matched to a gene: 6. Germline CDR1 reads SGHAT; CDR2 reads FQNNGV. The CDR3 totals 15 residues. DNA for the CDR3: TGTGCCAGCAGCTTAAGCGGGAGCGTGGGAGAGACCCAGTACTTC. It yields the protein CASSLSGSVGETQYF.

The sample holds a few counts of this clonotype. The chain combines TRBV7-2 with TRBJ1-3, with no clear D. The CDR3 runs to 14 residues. Germline CDR1 and CDR2: SGHTA and FQGNSA. V lost 2 bases to trimming and J lost 0 bases, with 5 bases between them. Here the CDR3 DNA reads TGTGCCAGCAGCTTAAAGCACTCTGGAAACACCATATATTTT. Its protein is CASSLKHSGNTIYF.

J is TRBJ2-7 and V is TRBV27; 8 bases agree with TRBD1. CDR1 and CDR2 from the germline V gene are MNHEY and SMNVEV (reference sequence). This CDR3 is built from 15 residues. The J segment lost 5 bases and the V segment lost 6 bases, leaving 12 bases of the junction unmatched. CDR3 region: CASRSRGRFINEQYV. The CDR3 DNA sequence: TGTGCCAGCAGGAGCAGGGGGCGCTTTATCAACGAGCAGTACGTC.

The genes are TRBV7-2 and TRBJ2-7, with 8 bases that match TRBD1. The CDR3 spans 14 residues. Germline lookup yields CDR1 SGHTA and CDR2 FQGNSA. Losses at the gene ends were 3 bases for V and 2 bases for J; bases not matched to a gene: 3. The CDR3 spells CASSLGQAPYEQYF. In DNA form, the CDR3 reads TGTGCCAGCAGCTTGGGACAGGCCCCCTACGAGCAGTACTTC.

The V and J genes are TRBV7-9 and TRBJ2-1, with 10 positions matching TRBD2. The ends lost 5 bases at V and 4 bases at J; junction bases unmatched: 8. This CDR3 contains 16 residues. In germline, CDR1 is SEHNR, CDR2 FQNEAQ (reference sequence). The CDR3 bases are TGTGCCAGCAGCGGAGCTAGCGGGGGATCGTACAATGAGCAGTTCTTC. Amino acids: CASSGASGGSYNEQFF.

The rearrangement links TRBV10-3 to TRBJ2-3, with 7 bases lining up with TRBD1. The junction had 5 bases not matched to a gene; V was cut back by 7 bases and J by 1 base. CDR1 and CDR2 from the germline V gene are ENHRY and SYGVKD. CDR3 size: 14 residues. The CDR3 nucleotides read TGTGCCATCAAAATAGGACAGGGCACAGATACGCAGTATTTT. This codes for CAIKIGQGTDTQYF.

V usage is TRBV28 and J usage is TRBJ1-5; tentative D call: TRBD1 (5 bases). V was shortened by 3 bases and J by 2 bases, with 17 bases between the two germline ends. The CDR3 length is 17 residues. Looked up from germline, CDR1 is MDHEN and CDR2 is SYDVKM. The CDR3 DNA sequence: TGTGCCAGCAGTTTCCTCCAGGGAAAGGCTGGCAATCAGCCCCAGCATTTT. The encoded protein is CASSFLQGKAGNQPQHF.

The chain links TRBV25-1 to TRBJ1-4; D unresolved. The CDR3 has 15 residues. V was pared by 3 bases and J by 0 bases, with 8 bases between. CDR1 is MGHDK and CDR2 is SYGVNS in the germline V gene. The CDR3 DNA sequence: TGTGCCAGCAGTGACCACGGCGCAACTAATGAAAAACTGTTTTTT. This encodes CASSDHGATNEKLFF.

This clonotype appeared many times. The chain recombines TRBV12-3 or TRBV12-4 with TRBJ2-5, with D possibly being TRBD2 (6 bases). Trimming removed 7 bases from V and 5 bases from J, with 20 bases in between. The CDR3 is 15 amino acids. The CDR3 is CASTPGGFRGETQYF. The CDR3 bases are TGTGCCAGCACCCCTGGTGGTTTCCGGGGGGAGACCCAGTACTTC.

This clonotype has a count of ten or more. The chain joins TRBV12-3 or TRBV12-4 to TRBJ2-2; TRBD1 matches 10 bases. The CDR3 spans 14 residues. The trim removed 4 bases at V and 6 bases at J, leaving 2 bases unmatched. CDR3 coding DNA: TGTGCCAGCAGTTCCGACAGGGGGCCCGGGGAGCTGTTTTTT. Translation: CASSSDRGPGELFF.

This clonotype was detected ten times or more. This chain connects TRBV7-8 to TRBJ2-7, with TRBD2 as a possible D gene (5 bases). Looked up from germline, CDR1 is SGHVS and CDR2 is FQNEAQ. The CDR3 spans 13 residues. V was clipped by 6 bases and J by 6 bases, with 15 bases between them. The CDR3 DNA reads as TGTGCCAGCAGTTTCGACGGAGGTCGCGAGCAGTACTTC. Translated: CASSFDGGREQYF.

The V and J genes are TRBV4-3 and TRBJ2-7, with TRBD1 matching 9 bases. V was clipped by 4 bases and J by 6 bases; unmatched bases: 10. This CDR3 contains 15 residues. Germline loops: CDR1 LGHNA, CDR2 YSLEER. The CDR3 DNA follows: TGCGCCAGCAGCCCCCAGGACAGGGGAGAACGCGAGCAGTACTTC. Translating it yields CASSPQDRGEREQYF.

Concerning this clonotype: A much larger clone sits a single nucleotide away, making a read error possible. The rearrangement uses TRBV7-8 and TRBJ2-2; 10 bases are shared with TRBD1. The CDR3 covers 15 residues. The V gene end was trimmed by 8 bases and the J gene end by 1 base; junction bases not matched to a gene: 4. CDR1 SGHVS and CDR2 FQNEAQ come from the germline V gene. The CDR3 loop is CASGWTGGNTGELFF. The DNA for the CDR3 is TGTGCCAGCGGCTGGACAGGGGGGAACACCGGGGAGCTGTTTTTT.

This rearrangement joins TRBV19 to TRBJ1-1; possible D gene TRBD1, 5 bases. V lost 3 bases and J 3 bases, leaving 11 bases between the germline ends. Per the germline V gene, CDR1 is LNHDA and CDR2 is SQIVND (reference sequence). The CDR3 sequence is 14 residues long. CDR3: CASSIGGGYTEAFF. CDR3 in DNA: TGTGCCAGTAGTATTGGGGGGGGTTACACTGAAGCTTTCTTT.

Concerning this clonotype: The junction and the germline gene differ at one end; a read error may be behind it. This chain uses TRBV19 with TRBJ2-3; 12 bases line up with TRBD2. Germline CDR1 LNHDA, CDR2 SQIVND (reference sequence). There are 19 residues in the CDR3. CDR3 amino acids: CASSTPFWSSGRATVTQYF. The CDR3 DNA follows: TGTGCCAGTAGTACCCCCTTCTGGTCTAGCGGGAGGGCCACAGTTACGCAGTATTTT.

This clonotype was picked up many times. The rearrangement joins TRBV7-2 to TRBJ1-6; no definite D call. Per the germline V gene, CDR1 is SGHTA and CDR2 is FQGNSA. V was pared by 1 base and J by 5 bases, with 9 bases between. This CDR3 is 15 amino acids long. The CDR3 loop reads CASSLGRGDNSPLHF. CDR3 DNA: TGTGCCAGCAGCTTAGGTCGCGGTGATAATTCACCCCTCCACTTT.

The table lists this clonotype with a count of one. V gene TRBV12-3 or TRBV12-4 combines with J gene TRBJ1-6; D is ambiguous. This CDR3 comprises 15 residues. The V end lost 3 bases, the J end lost 1 base, and 7 bases lay between the germline ends. The CDR3 sequence is CASSFSGSYNSPLHF. In DNA form, the CDR3 reads TGTGCCAGCAGTTTTTCAGGTTCCTATAATTCACCCCTCCACTTT.

The genes are TRBV7-6 and TRBJ2-1; 8 bases match TRBD1. Germline values: CDR1 SGHVS, CDR2 FNYEAQ. The CDR3 consists of 14 residues. Unmatched junction bases numbered 7, after V lost 6 bases and J lost 6 bases. This chain's CDR3 is CASSRDRWGNEQFF. CDR3 DNA: TGTGCCAGCAGTCGGGACAGGTGGGGCAATGAGCAGTTCTTC. Filled out from reference TRBV7-6 and TRBJ2-1, the complete variable domain reads GAGVSQSPRYKVTKRGQDVALRCDPISGHVSLYWYRQALGQGPEFLTYFNYEAQQDKSGLPNDRFSAERPEGSISTLTIQRTEQRDSAMYRCASSRDRWGNEQFFGPGTRLTVL.

V and J are TRBV13 and TRBJ2-7, with D maybe TRBD2 (5 bases). CDR1 PRHDT and CDR2 FYEKMQ come from the germline V gene (reference sequence). The V end lost 0 bases, the J end lost 2 bases, and 11 bases lay between the germline ends. The CDR3 is made up of 15 amino acids. The CDR3 DNA reads TGTGCCAGCAGCTTAGGACAGACTAACACCTACGAGCAGTACTTC. Protein: CASSLGQTNTYEQYF.

This clonotype came up once. The chain employs TRBV20-1 and TRBJ1-4; no clear D gene. This CDR3 contains 14 residues. Trimming removed 0 bases at V and 7 bases at J, with 12 bases between. Germline values: CDR1 DFQATT, CDR2 SNEGSKA (reference sequence). The CDR3 DNA sequence: TGCAGTGCTAGAGATTTCGGCGATTCTGAAAAACTGTTTTTT. This translates into CSARDFGDSEKLFF.

The genes are TRBV7-2 and TRBJ1-2; weak D call: TRBD1 (5 bases). Germline V gene data show CDR1 as SGHTA and CDR2 as FQGNSA. The germline V and J ends were trimmed by 5 bases and 3 bases, with 16 bases remaining between them. The CDR3 runs to 15 residues. This chain's CDR3 is CASSPDRQSHYGYTF. In nucleotides, the CDR3 is TGTGCCAGCAGCCCAGACCGACAGTCTCACTATGGCTACACCTTC.

This clonotype was seen a handful of times. The chain is built from TRBV11-2 and TRBJ2-7, with D hard to call. CDR1 is SGHAT, CDR2 FQNNGV, per germline. Trimming pared 1 base from V and 2 bases from J, leaving 9 bases between. This CDR3 is built from 14 residues. Here the CDR3 DNA reads TGTGCCAGCAGCTTAGGGGTCGGACCCTACGAGCAGTACGTC. It encodes CASSLGVGPYEQYV.

The chain carries TRBV7-8 and TRBJ2-1; 8 bases are shared with TRBD2. CDR3 length equals 15 residues. Germline assignment: CDR1 SGHVS and CDR2 FQNEAQ. Losses at the gene ends were 5 bases for V and 8 bases for J; bases not matched to a gene: 11. CDR3 nucleotides: TGTGCCAGCAGCCTCACCGGGACTAGAGGTCATGAGCAGTTCTTC. Translating gives CASSLTGTRGHEQFF.

CDR3 nucleotides: TGTGCCAGCAGTTTAATCCCGGGGGTCGAGCAGTACTTC. Residues: CASSLIPGVEQYF. The V gene is TRBV12-3 or TRBV12-4, the J gene TRBJ2-7; possible D gene TRBD2, 6 bases. Trimming shortened V by 2 bases and J by 6 bases, and 11 bases separated the two germline ends. The CDR3 has 13 residues.

This clonotype was observed a handful of times. The chain links TRBV28 to TRBJ2-4; a weak D match, TRBD2 (6 bases). Trimming cost V 7 bases and J 2 bases, with 12 bases left between them. CDR1 MDHEN and CDR2 SYDVKM come from the germline V gene. The length of the CDR3 is 14 residues. The CDR3 DNA is TGTGCCAGCACCGGGAGTAGGTCCAAAAACATTCAGTACTTC. Encoded protein: CASTGSRSKNIQYF.

The V call is TRBV15, the J call TRBJ1-4; D gene uncertain. This CDR3 comprises 17 residues. CDR1 is LNHNV, CDR2 YYDKDF, per germline (reference sequence). V lost 3 bases and J lost 0, with 14 bases in between. The CDR3: CATSRVGNSATNEKLFF. The CDR3 region has the DNA TGTGCCACCAGCAGGGTAGGGAACTCTGCAACTAATGAAAAACTGTTTTTT. Based on the CDR3 plus reference TRBV15 and TRBJ1-4, the full variable domain is DAMVIQNPRYQVTQFGKPVTLSCSQTLNHNVMYWYQQKSSQAPKLLFHYYDKDFNNEADTPDNFQSRRPNTSFCFLDIRSPGLGDTAMYLCATSRVGNSATNEKLFFGSGTQLSVL.

The chain joins TRBV7-9 to TRBJ2-7; a possible D gene is TRBD2 (5 bases). Germline V lookup: CDR1 SEHNR, CDR2 FQNEAQ (reference sequence). Trimming removed 8 bases from V and 0 bases from J, with 14 bases in between. The CDR3 consists of 14 residues. This CDR3 reads CASGEPLSSYEQYV. The CDR3 nucleotides are TGTGCCAGCGGGGAGCCACTGAGCTCCTACGAGCAGTACGTC.

The CDR3 is CSVVIGTGVVNEQYF. CDR3 in DNA: TGCAGCGTTGTTATCGGGACAGGGGTAGTCAACGAGCAGTACTTC. V usage is TRBV29-1 and J usage is TRBJ2-7; TRBD1 matches 10 bases. The V gene end was trimmed by 4 bases and the J gene end by 5 bases; junction bases not matched to a gene: 11. This CDR3 is built from 15 residues. Looked up from germline, CDR1 is SQVTM and CDR2 is ANQGSEA.